This T cell receptor (beta chain) derives from a study of CD8+ T cells in alopecia areata. The overall study: Treated patients were dosed with oral tofacitinib, taking 5 to 10 mg twice daily.

As for this clone: The antigen remains undetermined.

Sequencing templates came from extracted RNA that was reverse transcribed into cDNA. Some clones are missing from TCRdb's copy, which holds only in-frame ones; the method was immunoSEQ multiplex PCR. The table lists hundreds of thousands of clones, more than 45% of them singletons, with under 2% in the top ten. Treatment given: oral pan-JAK inhibitor, 5-10 mg twice daily. The CDR3 totals 13 residues. Trimming shortened V by 0 bases and J by 9 bases, and 9 bases separated the two germline ends. Germline CDR1 and CDR2: LGHNT and FRNRAP. Points from the study as a whole: Sharing of TCR sequences between patients (possibly for HLA-related reasons) was less clear than in mice. On tofacitinib, scalp clonality and expanded CD8+ clones among top 100 fell significantly.

The starting material was CD4+ T cells sorted from blood, obtained at week 24, from a patient treated with tofacitinib. This sequence was found in a human donor with alopecia areata. This chain links TRBV12-5 with TRBJ2-1; D call uncertain. The CDR3 region has the DNA TGTGCTAGTGGTTTGGTACTGGCGAGTGAGCAGTTCTTC. It codes for CASGLVLASEQFF. The full variable domain, with the rest looked up from reference TRBV12-5 and TRBJ2-1, is DARVTQTPRHKVTEMGQEVTMRCQPILGHNTVFWYRQTMMQGLELLAYFRNRAPLDDSGMPKDRFSAEMPDATLATLKIQPSEPRDSAVYFCASGLVLASEQFFGPGTRLTVL.